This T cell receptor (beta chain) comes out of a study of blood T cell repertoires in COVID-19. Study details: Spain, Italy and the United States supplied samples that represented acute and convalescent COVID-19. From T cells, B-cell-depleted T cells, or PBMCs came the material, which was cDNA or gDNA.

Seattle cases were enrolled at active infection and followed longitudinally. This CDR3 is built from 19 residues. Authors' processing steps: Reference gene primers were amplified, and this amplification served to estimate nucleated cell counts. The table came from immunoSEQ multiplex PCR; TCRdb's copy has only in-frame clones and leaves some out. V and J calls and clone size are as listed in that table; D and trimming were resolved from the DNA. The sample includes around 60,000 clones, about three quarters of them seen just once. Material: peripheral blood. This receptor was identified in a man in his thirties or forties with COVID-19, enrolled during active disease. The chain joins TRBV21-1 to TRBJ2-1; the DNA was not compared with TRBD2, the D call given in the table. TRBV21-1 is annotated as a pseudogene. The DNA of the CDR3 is TGTGCCAGCAGCAAAGGGGGGTACTCCGGGACTACCACCTACAATGAGCAGTTCTTC. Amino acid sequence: CASSKGGYSGTTTYNEQFF.